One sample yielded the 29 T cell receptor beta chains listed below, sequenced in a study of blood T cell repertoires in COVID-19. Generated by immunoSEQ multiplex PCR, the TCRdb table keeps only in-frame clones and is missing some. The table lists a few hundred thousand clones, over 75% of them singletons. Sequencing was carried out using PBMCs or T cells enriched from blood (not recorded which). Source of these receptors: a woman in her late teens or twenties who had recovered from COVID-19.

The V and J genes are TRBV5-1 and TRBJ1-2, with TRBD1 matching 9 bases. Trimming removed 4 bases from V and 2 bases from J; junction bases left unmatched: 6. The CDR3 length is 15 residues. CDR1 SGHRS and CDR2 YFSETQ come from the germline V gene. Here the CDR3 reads CASSQTTGGNYGYTF. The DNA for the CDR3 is TGCGCCAGCAGCCAGACAACAGGGGGCAACTATGGCTACACCTTC.

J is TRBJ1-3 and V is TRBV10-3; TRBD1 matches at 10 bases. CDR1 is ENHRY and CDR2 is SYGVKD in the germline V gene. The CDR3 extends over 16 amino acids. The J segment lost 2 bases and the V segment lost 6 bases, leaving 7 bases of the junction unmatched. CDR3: CAIRATGGPPGNTIYF. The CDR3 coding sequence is TGTGCCATCAGAGCGACAGGGGGCCCACCTGGAAACACCATATATTTT.

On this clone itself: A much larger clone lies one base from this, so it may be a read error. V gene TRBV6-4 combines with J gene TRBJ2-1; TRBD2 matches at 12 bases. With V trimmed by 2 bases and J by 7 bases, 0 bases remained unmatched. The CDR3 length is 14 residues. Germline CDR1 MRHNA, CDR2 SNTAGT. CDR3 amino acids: CASSDGTSGNEQFF. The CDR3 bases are TGTGCCAGCAGTGACGGGACTAGCGGGAATGAGCAGTTCTTC.

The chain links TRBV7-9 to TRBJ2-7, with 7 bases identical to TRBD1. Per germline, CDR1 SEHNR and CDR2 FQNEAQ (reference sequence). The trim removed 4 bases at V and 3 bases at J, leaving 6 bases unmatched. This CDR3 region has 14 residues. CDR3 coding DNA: TGTGCCAGCAGCTCGCCTACAGGGGACTACGAGCAGTACTTC. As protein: CASSSPTGDYEQYF. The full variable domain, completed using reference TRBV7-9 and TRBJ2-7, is DTGVSQNPRHKITKRGQNVTFRCDPISEHNRLYWYRQTLGQGPEFLTYFQNEAQLEKSRLLSDRFSAERPKGSFSTLEIQRTEQGDSAMYLCASSSPTGDYEQYFGPGTRLTVT.

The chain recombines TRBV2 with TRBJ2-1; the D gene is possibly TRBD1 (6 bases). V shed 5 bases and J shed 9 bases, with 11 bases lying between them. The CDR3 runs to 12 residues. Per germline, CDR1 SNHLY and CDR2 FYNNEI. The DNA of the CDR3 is TGTGCCAGCAGTTCAGGGGTTCCTGAGCAGTTCTTC. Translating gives CASSSGVPEQFF.

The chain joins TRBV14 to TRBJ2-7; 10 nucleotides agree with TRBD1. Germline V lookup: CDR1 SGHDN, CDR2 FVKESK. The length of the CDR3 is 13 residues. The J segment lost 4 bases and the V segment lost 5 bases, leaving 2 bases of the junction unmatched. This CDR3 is CASSWDRGYEQYF. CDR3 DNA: TGTGCCAGCAGCTGGGACAGGGGTTACGAGCAGTACTTC.

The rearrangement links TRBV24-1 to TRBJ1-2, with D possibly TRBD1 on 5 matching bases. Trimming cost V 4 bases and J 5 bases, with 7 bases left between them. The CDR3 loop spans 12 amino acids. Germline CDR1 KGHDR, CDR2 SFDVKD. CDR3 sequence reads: CATSEGGYGYTF. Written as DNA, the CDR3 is TGTGCCACCAGTGAGGGGGGGTATGGCTACACCTTC.

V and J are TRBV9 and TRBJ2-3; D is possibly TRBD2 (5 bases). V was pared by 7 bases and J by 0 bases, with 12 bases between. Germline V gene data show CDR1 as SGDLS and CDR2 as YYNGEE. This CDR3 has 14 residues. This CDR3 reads CASGSGASTDTQYF. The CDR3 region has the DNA TGTGCCAGCGGGAGCGGAGCTAGCACAGATACGCAGTATTTT.

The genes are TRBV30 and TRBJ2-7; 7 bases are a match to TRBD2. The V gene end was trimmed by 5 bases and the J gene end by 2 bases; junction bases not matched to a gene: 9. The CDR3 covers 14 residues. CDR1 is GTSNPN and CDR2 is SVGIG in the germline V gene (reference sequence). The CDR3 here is CAWGAGGRTYEQYF. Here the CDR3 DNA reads TGTGCCTGGGGGGCTGGCGGGAGAACCTACGAGCAGTACTTC.

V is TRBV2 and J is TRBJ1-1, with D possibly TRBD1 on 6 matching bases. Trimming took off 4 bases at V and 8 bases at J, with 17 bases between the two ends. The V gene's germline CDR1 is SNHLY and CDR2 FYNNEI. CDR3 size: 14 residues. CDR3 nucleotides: TGTGCCAGCAGTGCGGGGGGGCAGGGGTCGGAAGCTTTCTTT. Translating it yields CASSAGGQGSEAFF.

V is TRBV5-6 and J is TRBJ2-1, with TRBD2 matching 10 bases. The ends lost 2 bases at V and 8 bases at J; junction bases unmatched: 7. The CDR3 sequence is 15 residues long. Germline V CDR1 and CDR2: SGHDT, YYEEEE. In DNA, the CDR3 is TGTGCCAGCAGCTTAGGTAGCGGGAGGAGGGATGAGCAGTTCTTC. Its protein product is CASSLGSGRRDEQFF.

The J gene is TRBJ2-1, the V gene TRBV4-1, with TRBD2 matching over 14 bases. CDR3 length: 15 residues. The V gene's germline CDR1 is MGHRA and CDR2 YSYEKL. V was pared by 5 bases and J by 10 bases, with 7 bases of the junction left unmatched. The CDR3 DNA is TGCGCCAGCAGCTTCCGACTAGCGGGGGGGCGAGAGCAGTTCTTC. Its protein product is CASSFRLAGGREQFF.

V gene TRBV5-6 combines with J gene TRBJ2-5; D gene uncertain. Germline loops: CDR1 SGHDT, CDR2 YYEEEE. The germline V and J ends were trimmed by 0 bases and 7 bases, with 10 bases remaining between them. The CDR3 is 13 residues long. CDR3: CASSLADMGTQYF. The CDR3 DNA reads TGTGCCAGCAGCTTGGCCGACATGGGGACCCAGTACTTC.

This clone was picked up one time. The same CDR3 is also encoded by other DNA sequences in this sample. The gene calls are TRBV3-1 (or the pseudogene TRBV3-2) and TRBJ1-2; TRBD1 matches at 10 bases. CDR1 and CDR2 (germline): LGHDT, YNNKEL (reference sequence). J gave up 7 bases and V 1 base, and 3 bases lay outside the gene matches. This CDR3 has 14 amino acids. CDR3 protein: CASSQGGQGSGYTF. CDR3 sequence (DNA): TGTGCCAGCAGCCAAGGGGGACAGGGGAGTGGCTACACCTTC.

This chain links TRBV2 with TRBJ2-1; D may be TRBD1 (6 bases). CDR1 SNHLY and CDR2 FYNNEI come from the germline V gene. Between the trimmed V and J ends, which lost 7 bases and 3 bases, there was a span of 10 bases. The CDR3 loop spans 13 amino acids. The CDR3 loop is CASNPRGYNEQFF. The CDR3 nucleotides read TGTGCCAGCAACCCCAGGGGCTACAATGAGCAGTTCTTC.

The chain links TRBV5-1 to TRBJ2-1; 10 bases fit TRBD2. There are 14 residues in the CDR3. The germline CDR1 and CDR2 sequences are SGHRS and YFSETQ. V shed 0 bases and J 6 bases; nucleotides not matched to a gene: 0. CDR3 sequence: CASSLASGSNEQFF. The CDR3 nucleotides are TGCGCCAGCAGCTTGGCTAGCGGGAGCAATGAGCAGTTCTTC.

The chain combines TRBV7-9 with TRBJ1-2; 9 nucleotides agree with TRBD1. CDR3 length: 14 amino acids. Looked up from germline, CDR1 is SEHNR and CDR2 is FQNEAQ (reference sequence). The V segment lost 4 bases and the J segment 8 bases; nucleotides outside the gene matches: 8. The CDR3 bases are TGTGCCAGCAGCTCCATTGGACAGGGGCTAGGCTACACCTTC. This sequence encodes CASSSIGQGLGYTF.

CDR3 loop: CASSLDRGISYEQYF. The CDR3 region has the DNA TGTGCCAGCAGCCTGGACAGGGGAATATCCTACGAGCAGTACTTC. The V and J genes are TRBV6-4 and TRBJ2-7, with TRBD1 matching over 9 bases. Trimming cost V 6 bases and J 1 base; bases outside gene matches: 7. CDR1 MRHNA and CDR2 SNTAGT come from the germline V gene. The CDR3 contains 15 residues.

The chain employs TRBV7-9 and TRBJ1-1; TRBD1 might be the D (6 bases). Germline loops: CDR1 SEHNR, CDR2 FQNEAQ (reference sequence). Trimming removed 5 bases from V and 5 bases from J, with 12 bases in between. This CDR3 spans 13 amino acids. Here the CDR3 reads CASSAGGDTEAFF. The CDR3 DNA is TGTGCCAGCAGCGCGGGGGGCGATACTGAAGCTTTCTTT. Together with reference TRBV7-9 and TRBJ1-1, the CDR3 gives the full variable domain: DTGVSQNPRHKITKRGQNVTFRCDPISEHNRLYWYRQTLGQGPEFLTYFQNEAQLEKSRLLSDRFSAERPKGSFSTLEIQRTEQGDSAMYLCASSAGGDTEAFFGQGTRLTVV.

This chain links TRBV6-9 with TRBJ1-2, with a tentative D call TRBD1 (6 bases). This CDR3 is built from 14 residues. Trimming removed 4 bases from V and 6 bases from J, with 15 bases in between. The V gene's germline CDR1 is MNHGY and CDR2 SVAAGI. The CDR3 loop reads CASSSIGQNHGYTF. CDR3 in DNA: TGTGCCAGCAGTTCGATCGGACAGAACCATGGCTACACCTTC.

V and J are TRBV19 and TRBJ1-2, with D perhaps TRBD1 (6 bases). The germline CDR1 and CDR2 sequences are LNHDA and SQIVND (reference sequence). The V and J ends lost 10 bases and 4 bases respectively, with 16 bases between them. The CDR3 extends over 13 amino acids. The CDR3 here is CATSDSVIYGYTF. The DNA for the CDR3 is TGTGCCACCTCGGACAGCGTAATCTATGGCTACACCTTC.

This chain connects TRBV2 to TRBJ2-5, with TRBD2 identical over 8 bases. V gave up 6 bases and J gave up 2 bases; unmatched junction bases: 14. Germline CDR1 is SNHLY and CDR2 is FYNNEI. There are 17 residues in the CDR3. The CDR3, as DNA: TGTGCCAGCAGGAGACAGAGCGGGGGCCCTACACAAGAGACCCAGTACTTC. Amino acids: CASRRQSGGPTQETQYF. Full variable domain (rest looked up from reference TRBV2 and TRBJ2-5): EPEVTQTPSHQVTQMGQEVILRCVPISNHLYFYWYRQILGQKVEFLVSFYNNEISEKSEIFDDQFSVERPDGSNFTLKIRSTKLEDSAMYFCASRRQSGGPTQETQYFGPGTRLLVL.

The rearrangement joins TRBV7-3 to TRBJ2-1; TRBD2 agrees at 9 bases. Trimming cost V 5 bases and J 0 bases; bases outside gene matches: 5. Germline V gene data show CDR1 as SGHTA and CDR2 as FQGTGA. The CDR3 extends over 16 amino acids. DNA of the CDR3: TGTGCCAGCAGCCCCCGCGGGGGGGCCTCCTACAATGAGCAGTTCTTC. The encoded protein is CASSPRGGASYNEQFF.

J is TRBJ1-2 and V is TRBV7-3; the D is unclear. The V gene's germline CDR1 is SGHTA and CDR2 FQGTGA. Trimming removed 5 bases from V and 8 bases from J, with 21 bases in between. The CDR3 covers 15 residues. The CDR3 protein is CASSTAGNYFGGYTF. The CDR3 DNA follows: TGTGCCAGCAGCACAGCGGGAAACTACTTCGGGGGCTACACCTTC.

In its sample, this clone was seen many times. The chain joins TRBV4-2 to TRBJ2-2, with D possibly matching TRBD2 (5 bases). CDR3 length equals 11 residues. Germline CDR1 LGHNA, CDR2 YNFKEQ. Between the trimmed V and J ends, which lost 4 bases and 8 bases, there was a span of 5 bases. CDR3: CASSRGGELFF. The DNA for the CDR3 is TGTGCCAGCAGCCGAGGGGGGGAGCTGTTTTTT.

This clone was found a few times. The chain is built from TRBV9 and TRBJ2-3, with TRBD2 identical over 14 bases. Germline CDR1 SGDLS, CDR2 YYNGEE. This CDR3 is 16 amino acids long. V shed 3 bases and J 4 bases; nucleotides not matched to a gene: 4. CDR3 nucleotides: TGTGCCAGCAGCGAGACTAGCGGGGGGGCCCCAGATACGCAGTATTTT. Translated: CASSETSGGAPDTQYF.

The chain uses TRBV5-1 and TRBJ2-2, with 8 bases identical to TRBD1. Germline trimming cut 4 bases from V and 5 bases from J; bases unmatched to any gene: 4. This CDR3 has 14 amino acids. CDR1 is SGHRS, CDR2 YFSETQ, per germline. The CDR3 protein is CASSVDRVTGELFF. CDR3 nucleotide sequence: TGCGCCAGCAGCGTGGACAGGGTAACCGGGGAGCTGTTTTTT. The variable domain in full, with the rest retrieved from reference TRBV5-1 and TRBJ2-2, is KAGVTQTPRYLIKTRGQQVTLSCSPISGHRSVSWYQQTPGQGLQFLFEYFSETQRNKGNFPGRFSGRQFSNSRSEMNVSTLELGDSALYLCASSVDRVTGELFFGEGSRLTVL.

The CDR3 DNA is TGTGCCAGTAGTCCGAGGGCTTCTACCTACAATGAGCAGTTCTTC. This gives the protein CASSPRASTYNEQFF. The chain has TRBV19 and TRBJ2-1, with D maybe TRBD2 (5 bases). V gave up 5 bases and J gave up 2 bases, with 13 bases separating them. Looked up from germline, CDR1 is LNHDA and CDR2 is SQIVND (reference sequence). This CDR3 has 15 amino acids. Variable domain in full (rest from reference TRBV19 and TRBJ2-1): DGGITQSPKYLFRKEGQNVTLSCEQNLNHDAMYWYRQDPGQGLRLIYYSQIVNDFQKGDIAEGYSVSREKKESFPLTVTSAQKNPTAFYLCASSPRASTYNEQFFGPGTRLTVL.

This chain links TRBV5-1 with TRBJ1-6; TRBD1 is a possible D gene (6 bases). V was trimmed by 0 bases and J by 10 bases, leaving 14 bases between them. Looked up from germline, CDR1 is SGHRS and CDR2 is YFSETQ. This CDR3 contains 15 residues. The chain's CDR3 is CASSLEGGDHSPLHF. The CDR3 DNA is TGCGCCAGCAGCTTGGAAGGGGGGGACCACTCACCCCTCCACTTT.